These T cell receptor beta chains were read from a single sample in a study of shared T cell receptors in the human thymus. Sequencing was performed with immunoSEQ multiplex PCR; in TCRdb, only in-frame clones are kept and a portion is missing. The sample has 700,000 or so clones; approximately 85% are singletons. Another study also made use of these data, one on human thymus T cells.

The sample taken for sequencing was thymocytes. These receptors all stem from a girl less than two years old with a congenital heart defect. CDR3s include the opening cysteine and the closing phenylalanine or tryptophan. Fields, in order: CDR3 DNA, CDR3 protein, clone size, V gene, J gene, D gene. D genes are given only for firm matches. Clone size is stated in some rows and not others, as once, few, many or a class when expanded.

TGTGCCAGCAGCGCACGACCATGTGCGACTAGCGGGGCATTTCGAACCGGGGAGCTGTTTTTT	CASSARPCATSGAFRTGELFF	NA	TRBV9	TRBJ2-2	TRBD2
TGTGCCATCTCCCCCCACCGACAGGGGGCTAATGAAAAACTGTTTTTT	CAISPHRQGANEKLFF	NA	TRBV10-3	TRBJ1-4	TRBD1
TGTGCCAGCGCAGGGGGCACTGAAGCTTTCTTT	CASAGGTEAFF	NA	TRBV5-4	TRBJ1-1	TRBD1
TGTGCCAGCAGGGGACAAATCTATGGCTACACCTTC	CASRGQIYGYTF	NA	TRBV2	TRBJ1-2	NA
TGTGCCAGCAGCTTAGCGACCGTGGGGAGGGACAGGGTGTCCTACAATGAGCAGTTCTTC	CASSLATVGRDRVSYNEQFF	NA	TRBV7-6	TRBJ2-1	TRBD1
TGTGCCACCAGCAGAGTGGTTAAGTGGACAGCAACTAATGAAAAACTGTTTTTT	CATSRVVKWTATNEKLFF	NA	TRBV15	TRBJ1-4	NA
TGCAGCGTCCCCGTCGGTATAGTACAGGGGGCTTCTTGGTATGGCTACACCTTC	CSVPVGIVQGASWYGYTF	NA	TRBV29-1	TRBJ1-2	TRBD1
TGCGCCAGCAGCTTTTGGCTAGCCGGCGAGCAGTACTTC	CASSFWLAGEQYF	NA	TRBV5-1	TRBJ2-7	NA
TGTGCCATCAGTGAGGGAGGAGATACGCAGTATTTT	CAISEGGDTQYF	NA	TRBV10-3	TRBJ2-3	NA
TGTGCCAGCAGTCGCGGTGGGGGGGCCGGGGGCTACACCTTC	CASSRGGGAGGYTF	few	TRBV7-8	TRBJ1-2	NA
TGTGCCAGCAGCTTAGCGCTAATAAACAGGGAAAGCACAGATACGCAGTATTTT	CASSLALINRESTDTQYF	NA	TRBV7-8	TRBJ2-3	NA
TGTGCCAGCAGTTTATCTAGGACTGGCACAGATACGCAGTATTTT	CASSLSRTGTDTQYF	few	TRBV27	TRBJ2-3	NA
TGCGCCAGCAGCCAAGAGCCCGGGGGGGATCGGGGCTATGGCTACACCTTC	CASSQEPGGDRGYGYTF	few	TRBV4-1	TRBJ1-2	NA
TGCGCCAGCAGCCGACAACTTATACAGTGCACAGATACGCAGTATTTT	CASSRQLIQCTDTQYF	NA	TRBV4-3	TRBJ2-3	NA
TGTGCCAGCAGCTTGTTCTCCGACAAGAACAATCAGCCCCAGCATTTT	CASSLFSDKNNQPQHF	NA	TRBV5-6	TRBJ1-5	NA
TGTGCCAGCAGTGAAGGGGGGGTGGTCACAGATACGCAGTATTTT	CASSEGGVVTDTQYF	NA	TRBV6-1	TRBJ2-3	NA
TGCGCCAGCAGGGACCATAGGAGGGCCTATAATTCACCCCTCCACTTT	CASRDHRRAYNSPLHF	NA	TRBV10-2	TRBJ1-6	NA
TGCGCCAGCAGCCAAGGTATCGTCTGGGCGCGTAGGGGCTACGAGCAGTACTTC	CASSQGIVWARRGYEQYF	NA	TRBV4-1	TRBJ2-7	NA
TGTGCCAGCAGCCTTAGCGGGGGACACACGCGAGAGACCCAGTACTTC	CASSLSGGHTRETQYF	NA	TRBV2	TRBJ2-5	TRBD2
TGTGCCAGCAGTTTCCCAGGCTTCGGACAGGACTATGGCTACACCTTC	CASSFPGFGQDYGYTF	NA	TRBV28	TRBJ1-2	TRBD1
TGTGCCAGCAGTGAATGGAGGGGTTCCTATGGCTACACCTTC	CASSEWRGSYGYTF	few	TRBV6-1	TRBJ1-2	NA
TGCGCCAGCAGCCGCCCGGTCGGTGCGGGGGTTTTCCCCGGGGGCTTCACAGATACGCAGTATTTT	CASSRPVGAGVFPGGFTDTQYF	NA	TRBV5-1	TRBJ2-3	NA
TGTGCCAGCTCACCGGGGGACTTCTATAACTATGGCTACACCTTC	CASSPGDFYNYGYTF	NA	TRBV18	TRBJ1-2	NA
TGTGCCAGCAGCGTTGACGGGGGGGGCACTGAAGCTTTCTTT	CASSVDGGGTEAFF	few	TRBV7-9	TRBJ1-1	NA
TGTGCCAGCAGGGGGACTAGAGGGGACTCAGATACGCAGTATTTT	CASRGTRGDSDTQYF	NA	TRBV27	TRBJ2-3	TRBD2
TGCGCCAGCAGCGGGGGACGGGAGCTGGGGCTTGCTAGCTATGGCTACACCTTC	CASSGGRELGLASYGYTF	NA	TRBV5-1	TRBJ1-2	NA
TGTGCCAGTAGTGGCCCCCGGGACAGGGGGGATGGCTACACCTTC	CASSGPRDRGDGYTF	once	TRBV19	TRBJ1-2	TRBD1
TGTGCCAGCAGCTCCGGGGTCTCTGGAAACACCATATATTTT	CASSSGVSGNTIYF	NA	TRBV7-6	TRBJ1-3	NA